This T cell receptor beta chain was recorded in a study of Ad26.COV2.S vaccination and SARS-CoV-2 variants. Study background: Intramuscular Ad26.COV2.S doses were given once or twice, 56 days apart.

Sequencing used immunoSEQ multiplex PCR; TCRdb keeps in-frame clones, though not all of them. The data contain roughly 420,000 clones, roughly nine tenths of them singletons. Comments on this clone: Its antigen is undetermined.

J gave up 1 base and V 9 bases, and 11 bases lay outside the gene matches. Per the germline V gene, CDR1 is MDHEN and CDR2 is SYDVKM. The CDR3 sequence is 15 residues long. Regarding the study as a whole: The TCR breadth and depth analyses may have produced an underestimate of total T cell responses. Measurement of non-spike TCR breadth gave similar results in vaccine and placebo recipients.

Treatment in this sample: around 19 received Ad26.COV2.S at low or high dose, single or two shots; 5 received placebo; per-sample allocation not given. Repertoires come from day 63 after the first vaccine or placebo injection. V and J are TRBV28 and TRBJ1-1, with 7 bases that match TRBD1. The clonotype comes from a person aged 18-65 years who received the Ad26.COV2.S COVID-19 vaccine or a placebo. The specimen was peripheral blood, collected in a trial of Ad26.COV2.S vaccine versus placebo. The CDR3 nucleotides are TGTGCCAGTCGGTCCCCGAGACAGGGGAACACTGAAGCTTTCTTT. It yields the protein CASRSPRQGNTEAFF.